The present T cell receptor beta chain was sequenced within a study of T cell responses to AZD1222 COVID-19 vaccine. J lost 10 bases, V lost 3 bases, and 2 bases had no gene match. The CDR3 loop spans 13 amino acids. Germline CDR1 and CDR2: SNHLY and FYNNEI. Comment on this clone: The antigen is not known.

Study findings and constraints: CD4 TCRs associated with vaccination spanned spike, dominating at 160-218 and 743-854.

Repertoires were generated with immunoSEQ multiplex PCR, while TCRdb's copy carries only in-frame clones and drops some. In the table there are roughly 120,000 clones, 88% of which are singletons. The sequence was collected from an adult in good health. The sample in question was peripheral blood, obtained on day 0 of MenACWY control vaccination. The chain combines TRBV2 with TRBJ2-1; 11 bases map to TRBD2. The chain's CDR3 is CASSELAGGEQFF. In DNA, the CDR3 is TGTGCCAGCAGTGAGCTAGCGGGAGGAGAGCAGTTCTTC.